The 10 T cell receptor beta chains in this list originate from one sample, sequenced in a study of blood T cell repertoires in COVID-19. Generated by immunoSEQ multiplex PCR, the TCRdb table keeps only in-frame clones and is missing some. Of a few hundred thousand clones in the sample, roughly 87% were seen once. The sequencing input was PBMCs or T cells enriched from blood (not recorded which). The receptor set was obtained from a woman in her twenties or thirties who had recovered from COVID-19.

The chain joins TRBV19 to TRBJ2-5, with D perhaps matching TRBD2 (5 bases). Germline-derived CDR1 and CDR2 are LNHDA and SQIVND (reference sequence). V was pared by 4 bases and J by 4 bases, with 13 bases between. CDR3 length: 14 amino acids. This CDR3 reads CASSRGEVGETQYF. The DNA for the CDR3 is TGTGCCAGTAGTAGGGGAGAGGTAGGAGAGACCCAGTACTTC.

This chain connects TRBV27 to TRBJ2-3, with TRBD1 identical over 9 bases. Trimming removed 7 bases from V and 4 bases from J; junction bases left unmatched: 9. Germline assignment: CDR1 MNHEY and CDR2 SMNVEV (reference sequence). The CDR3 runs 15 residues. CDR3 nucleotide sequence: TGTGCCAGCAATCAACCGGGACAGGGATCAGATACGCAGTATTTT. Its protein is CASNQPGQGSDTQYF.

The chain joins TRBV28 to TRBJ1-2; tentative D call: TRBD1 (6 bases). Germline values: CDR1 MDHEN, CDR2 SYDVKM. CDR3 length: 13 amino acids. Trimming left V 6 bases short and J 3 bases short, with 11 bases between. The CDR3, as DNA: TGTGCCAGCAGCTCACAGGGAGACTATGGCTACACCTTC. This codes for CASSSQGDYGYTF.

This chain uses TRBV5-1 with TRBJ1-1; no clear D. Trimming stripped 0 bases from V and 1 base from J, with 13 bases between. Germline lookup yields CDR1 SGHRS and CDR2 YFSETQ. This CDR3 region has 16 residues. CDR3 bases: TGCGCCAGCAGCTTGGCCTATGAACAGTGGAACACTGAAGCTTTCTTT. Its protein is CASSLAYEQWNTEAFF.

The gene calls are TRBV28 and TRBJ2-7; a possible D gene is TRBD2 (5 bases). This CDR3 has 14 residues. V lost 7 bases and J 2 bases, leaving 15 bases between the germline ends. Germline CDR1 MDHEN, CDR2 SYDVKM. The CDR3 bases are TGTGCCAGCAACGGACTGCCCCCCACCTACGAGCAGTACTTC. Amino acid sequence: CASNGLPPTYEQYF.

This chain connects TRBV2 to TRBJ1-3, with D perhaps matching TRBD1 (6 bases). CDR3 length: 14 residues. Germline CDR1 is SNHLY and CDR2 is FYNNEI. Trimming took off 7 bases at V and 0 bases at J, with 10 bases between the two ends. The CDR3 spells CASNQGSSGNTIYF. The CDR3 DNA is TGTGCCAGCAACCAGGGGAGCTCTGGAAACACCATATATTTT.

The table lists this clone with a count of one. CDR3 bases: TGTGCCAGCAGCCGGACTAGCGGTACAAACACCGGGGAGCTGTTTTTT. Protein: CASSRTSGTNTGELFF. V usage is TRBV7-8 and J usage is TRBJ2-2; 10 nucleotides align to TRBD2. There are 16 residues in the CDR3. V trimming: 5 bases; J trimming: 2 bases; junction bases outside the gene matches: 5. CDR1 SGHVS and CDR2 FQNEAQ come from the germline V gene. Using reference TRBV7-8 and TRBJ2-2 for the parts outside the CDR3, the full variable domain is GAGVSQSPRYKVAKRGQDVALRCDPISGHVSLFWYQQALGQGPEFLTYFQNEAQLDKSGLPSDRFFAERPEGSVSTLKIQRTQQEDSAVYLCASSRTSGTNTGELFFGEGSRLTVL.

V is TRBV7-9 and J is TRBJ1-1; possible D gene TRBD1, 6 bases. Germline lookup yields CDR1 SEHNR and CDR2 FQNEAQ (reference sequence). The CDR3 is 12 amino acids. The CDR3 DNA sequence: TGTGCTGGGGACACCGGGGACACTGAAGCTTTCTTT. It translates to CAGDTGDTEAFF.

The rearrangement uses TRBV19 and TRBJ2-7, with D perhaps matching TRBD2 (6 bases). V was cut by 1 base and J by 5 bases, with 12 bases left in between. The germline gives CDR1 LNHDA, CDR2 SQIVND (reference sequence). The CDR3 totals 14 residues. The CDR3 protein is CASSIASREDEQYF. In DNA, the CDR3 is TGTGCCAGTAGTATAGCGAGCAGGGAGGACGAGCAGTACTTC. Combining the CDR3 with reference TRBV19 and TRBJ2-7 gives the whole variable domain DGGITQSPKYLFRKEGQNVTLSCEQNLNHDAMYWYRQDPGQGLRLIYYSQIVNDFQKGDIAEGYSVSREKKESFPLTVTSAQKNPTAFYLCASSIASREDEQYFGPGTRLTVT.

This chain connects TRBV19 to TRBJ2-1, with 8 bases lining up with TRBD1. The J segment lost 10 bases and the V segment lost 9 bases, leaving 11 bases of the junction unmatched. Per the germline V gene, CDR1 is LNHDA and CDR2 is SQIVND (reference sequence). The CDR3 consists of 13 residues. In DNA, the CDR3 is TGTGCCAGCAGGGGCAGGGGGCGCTGGGAGCAGTTCTTC. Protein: CASRGRGRWEQFF.